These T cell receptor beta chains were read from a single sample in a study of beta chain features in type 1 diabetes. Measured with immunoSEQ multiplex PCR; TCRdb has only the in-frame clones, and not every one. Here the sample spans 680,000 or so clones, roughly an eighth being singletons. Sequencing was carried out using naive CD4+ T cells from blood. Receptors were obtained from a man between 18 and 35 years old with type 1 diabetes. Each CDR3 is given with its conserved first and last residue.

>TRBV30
CAWSVAGVADTQYF
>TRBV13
CASSPDPHTGELFF
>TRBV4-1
CASSQVFSRDRINDQPQHF
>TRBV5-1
CASSTGLAGEETQYF
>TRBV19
CASSEDEGLSYEQYF
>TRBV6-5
CASSYRDTQYF
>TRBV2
CASSLRAVDNQPQHF
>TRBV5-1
CASSWTASYEQYF
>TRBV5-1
CASSPPHGENTEAFF
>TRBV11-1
CASSFGGPLGEQYF
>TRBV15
CATRDSATNTIYF
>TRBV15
CATSRVTISEQFF
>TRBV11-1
CASSLEVRQFF
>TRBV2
CASSEENYGYTF
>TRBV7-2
CASSLDRALNEQFF
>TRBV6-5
CASSLRGGADYNEQFF
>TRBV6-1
CASSDEKRGNQPQHF
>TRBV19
CASSIPSTSGANVLTF
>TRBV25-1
CASSGSRVEQFF
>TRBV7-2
CASSPTVGNTIYF
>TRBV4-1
CASSQDGSSGGAYQETQYF
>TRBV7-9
CASSWPRGSGNTIYF
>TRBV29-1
CSVEKNTEAFF
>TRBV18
CASSPSSSGDTQYF
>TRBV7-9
CASSLGTGAGANVLTF
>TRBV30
CAWSAQGGQPQHF
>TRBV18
CASSIETGSNTGELFF
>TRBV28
CASRGDTEAFF
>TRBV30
CAWRITGEPNSPLHF
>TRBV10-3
CATQGLVETQYF
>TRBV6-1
CASSPPGERGNTIYF
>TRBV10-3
CAISGQGSENEQFF
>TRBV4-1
CASSQEWGVAYNEQFF
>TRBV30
CAWSVSPPGQKQYF
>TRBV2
CASSYSGGAPTGELFF
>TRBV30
CAWSPWTGLREQYF
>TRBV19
CASSHGTGSNQPQHF
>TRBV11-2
CASSLDRGREQFF
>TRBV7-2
CASSLGPRGEQYF
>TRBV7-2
CATTQKAGNTGELFF
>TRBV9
CASRQGPSTDTQYF
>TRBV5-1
CASSLVGQGNTEAFF
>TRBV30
CAWTSRQGHLSNSPLHF
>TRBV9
CASSVALLAGDNEQFF
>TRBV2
CASSVSEAFF
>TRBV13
CASSPTSGHEQYF
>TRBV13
CASSLEDRNGETQYF